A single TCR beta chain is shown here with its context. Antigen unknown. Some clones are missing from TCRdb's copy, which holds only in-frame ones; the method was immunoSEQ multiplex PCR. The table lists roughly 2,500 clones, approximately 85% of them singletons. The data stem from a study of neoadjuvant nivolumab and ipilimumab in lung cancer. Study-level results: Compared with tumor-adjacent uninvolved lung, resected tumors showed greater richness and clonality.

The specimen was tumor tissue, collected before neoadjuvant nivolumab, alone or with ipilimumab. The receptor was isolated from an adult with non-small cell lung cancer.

CDR3 in DNA: TGTGCCAGCAGTTACTTGGGGCGCATGTATGGCTACACCTTC. Its translation: CASSYLGRMYGYTF. The V call is TRBV6-5, the J call TRBJ1-2, with D tentatively TRBD1 (5 bases). CDR3 size: 14 residues. V lost 1 base to trimming and J lost 5 bases, with 11 bases between them. Per the germline V gene, CDR1 is MNHEY and CDR2 is SVGAGI.